These 15 T cell receptor beta chains were sequenced from one sample in a study of radiotherapy plus CTLA-4 blockade in lung cancer. The method was immunoSEQ multiplex PCR; TCRdb's version includes in-frame clones alone and lacks a portion of them. The sample lists 40,000 to 55,000 clones; around 88% were seen once. The starting material was peripheral blood, obtained from a patient treated with radiotherapy plus ipilimumab. The origin of the receptors is a human donor with non-small cell lung cancer that progressed on radiotherapy plus ipilimumab. Some clones in this sample may be carry-over from other donors' samples.

The V and J genes are TRBV28 and TRBJ2-2; 9 bases fit TRBD2. Germline lookup yields CDR1 MDHEN and CDR2 SYDVKM. V shed 1 base and J 5 bases; nucleotides not matched to a gene: 5. This CDR3 has 16 residues. CDR3 DNA sequence: TGTGCCAGCAGTTTATCGCTAGCGGGATATACCGGGGAGCTGTTTTTT. Encoded protein: CASSLSLAGYTGELFF.

This chain uses TRBV6-5 with TRBJ1-1; D is undetermined. The CDR3 is made up of 14 amino acids. The V and J ends lost 4 bases and 2 bases respectively, with 11 bases between them. CDR1 MNHEY and CDR2 SVGAGI come from the germline V gene. CDR3: CASSLFTVNTEAFF. The DNA of the CDR3 is TGTGCCAGCAGTTTATTTACAGTTAACACTGAAGCTTTCTTT.

The rearrangement links TRBV19 to TRBJ1-6, with D perhaps TRBD1 (5 bases). With 3 bases removed from V and 10 bases from J, the gap between germline ends came to 13 bases. This CDR3 is built from 14 residues. CDR1 and CDR2 (germline): LNHDA, SQIVND (reference sequence). The CDR3 DNA reads as TGTGCCAGTAGTATGCAGGGACTGGACTCACCCCTCCACTTT. It translates to CASSMQGLDSPLHF.

The V gene is TRBV6-1, the J gene TRBJ1-5; weak D call: TRBD1 (5 bases). The germline V gene has CDR1 MNHNS and CDR2 SASEGT. V lost 6 bases and J lost 0, with 12 bases in between. The CDR3 totals 15 residues. Here the CDR3 reads CASSPQGGSNQPQHF. The CDR3 bases are TGTGCCAGCAGCCCCCAGGGCGGTAGCAATCAGCCCCAGCATTTT.

This clone was observed a single time. The chain employs TRBV7-2 and TRBJ2-5, with TRBD1 matching 7 bases. The CDR3 is made up of 15 amino acids. With 3 bases clipped from V and 2 bases from J, the junction kept 6 bases outside the gene matches. Germline V CDR1 and CDR2: SGHTA, FQGNSA. The CDR3 is CASSFLWGQQETQYF. CDR3 DNA: TGTGCCAGCAGCTTCCTCTGGGGACAGCAAGAGACCCAGTACTTC.

The chain couples TRBV12-5 to TRBJ2-7; D unresolved. CDR3 size: 15 residues. Germline V lookup: CDR1 LGHNT, CDR2 FRNRAP. The germline V and J ends were trimmed by 7 bases and 0 bases, with 16 bases remaining between them. In nucleotides, the CDR3 is TGTGCTAGTGCTTCGCGGCTAACAAGCTCCTACGAGCAGTACTTC. Encoded protein: CASASRLTSSYEQYF.

CDR3 amino acids: CASSSRRAPYEQYF. The CDR3 coding sequence is TGTGCCAGCAGCTCACGCAGGGCCCCCTACGAGCAGTACTTC. The V gene is TRBV28, the J gene TRBJ2-7, with a possible D match to TRBD1 (5 bases). V shed 6 bases and J shed 2 bases, with 14 bases lying between them. CDR1 is MDHEN and CDR2 is SYDVKM in the germline V gene. CDR3 length: 14 residues. Variable domain in full (rest from reference TRBV28 and TRBJ2-7): DVKVTQSSRYLVKRTGEKVFLECVQDMDHENMFWYRQDPGLGLRLIYFSYDVKMKEKGDIPEGYSVSREKKERFSLILESASTNQTSMYLCASSSRRAPYEQYFGPGTRLTVT.

The chain has TRBV7-2 and TRBJ2-3, with a tentative D call TRBD2 (5 bases). This CDR3 spans 16 amino acids. Per germline, CDR1 SGHTA and CDR2 FQGNSA. Trimming pared 3 bases from V and 2 bases from J, leaving 15 bases between. The CDR3 nucleotides are TGTGCCAGCAGCTTCGGAGATGGGAGCCTCACAGATACGCAGTATTTT. Amino acids: CASSFGDGSLTDTQYF.

The chain uses TRBV4-3 and TRBJ2-5; 8 nucleotides align to TRBD2. J lost 2 bases, V lost 1 base, and 3 bases had no gene match. The CDR3 is 15 residues long. In germline, CDR1 is LGHNA, CDR2 YSLEER. The CDR3: CASSQGASGQETQYF. The CDR3 bases are TGCGCCAGCAGCCAAGGCGCTAGCGGGCAAGAGACCCAGTACTTC.

V is TRBV13 and J is TRBJ2-1; 11 bases line up with TRBD2. This CDR3 is 14 amino acids long. Germline V gene lookup returns CDR1 PRHDT and CDR2 FYEKMQ (reference sequence). The V gene end was trimmed by 4 bases and the J gene end by 15 bases; junction bases not matched to a gene: 11. CDR3 in amino acids: CASSYRGSGGAGFF. Here the CDR3 DNA reads TGTGCCAGCAGCTACCGAGGTAGCGGGGGGGCAGGGTTCTTC.

The rearrangement uses TRBV6-1 and TRBJ1-2, with 10 bases matching TRBD1. CDR3 length: 17 amino acids. The germline V gene has CDR1 MNHNS and CDR2 SASEGT. With V trimmed by 0 bases and J by 8 bases, 12 bases remained unmatched. CDR3 sequence (DNA): TGTGCCAGCAGTGAAGCGTCCGGGGACAGGGGAAGATGGGGCTACACCTTC. Translated: CASSEASGDRGRWGYTF.

The genes are TRBV19 and TRBJ2-3; perhaps TRBD2 as D (5 bases). Trimming removed 5 bases at V and 2 bases at J, with 11 bases between. The CDR3 sequence is 14 residues long. Germline-derived CDR1 and CDR2 are LNHDA and SQIVND (reference sequence). The CDR3 nucleotides are TGTGCCAGTAGTTTCCACCGGGACACAGATACGCAGTATTTT. Protein: CASSFHRDTDTQYF. The whole variable domain, filled in from reference TRBV19 and TRBJ2-3, reads DGGITQSPKYLFRKEGQNVTLSCEQNLNHDAMYWYRQDPGQGLRLIYYSQIVNDFQKGDIAEGYSVSREKKESFPLTVTSAQKNPTAFYLCASSFHRDTDTQYFGPGTRLTVL.

Only one count was recorded for this clone. The chain uses TRBV2 and TRBJ1-1, with D uncertain. V lost 8 bases and J lost 3, with 7 bases in between. The germline V gene encodes CDR1 SNHLY and CDR2 FYNNEI. This CDR3 is 11 amino acids long. In nucleotides, the CDR3 is TGTGCCAGCCTCGGAGACACTGAAGCTTTCTTT. Translation gives CASLGDTEAFF.

The genes are TRBV5-1 and TRBJ2-3, with D tentatively TRBD1 (5 bases). Trimming removed 4 bases at V and 1 base at J, with 13 bases between. This CDR3 has 15 residues. Germline assignment: CDR1 SGHRS and CDR2 YFSETQ. CDR3 amino acids: CASSNQGTRTDTQYF. In DNA, the CDR3 is TGCGCCAGCAGCAACCAGGGAACCCGCACAGATACGCAGTATTTT.

The V gene is TRBV10-3, the J gene TRBJ2-2; 7 nucleotides match TRBD1. The J segment lost 6 bases and the V segment lost 6 bases, leaving 7 bases of the junction unmatched. CDR3 length: 14 amino acids. CDR1 is ENHRY and CDR2 is SYGVKD in the germline V gene. For the CDR3, the DNA is TGTGCCATCAGAGGGACAGTGTCCTCCGGGGAGCTGTTTTTT. It translates to CAIRGTVSSGELFF.